The clone carrying this T cell receptor (beta chain) has ten or more counts. Its specificity is unknown. A much bigger clone sits one base away, suggesting this may be a read error. Samples came from axillary lymph nodes draining the breast cancer. The CDR3 spans 19 residues. V lost 3 bases, J lost 6 bases, and 15 bases stayed unmatched. One entry per CDR3 protein, called by TCRdb with MiXCR from the multiplex PCR reads. The sample consists of about 230,000 distinct CDR3 sequences, approximately 31% of them appearing once. This entry belongs to a study of breast tumors, draining lymph nodes, adjacent tissues. Broader study findings: Tumors had less TCR diversity than lymph nodes, more than nontumor tissue.

This receptor was taken from a female donor with breast cancer. Some clones in this sample may be carry-over from other donors' samples. This chain connects TRBV12-3 or TRBV12-4 to TRBJ1-6; 9 nucleotides match TRBD1. Sample: axillary lymph node tissue. For the CDR3, the DNA is TGTGCCAGCAGTTTCCAGCTCCCGGGACAGGGAATTGGTAATTCACCCCTCCACTTT. Protein sequence: CASSFQLPGQGIGNSPLHF.